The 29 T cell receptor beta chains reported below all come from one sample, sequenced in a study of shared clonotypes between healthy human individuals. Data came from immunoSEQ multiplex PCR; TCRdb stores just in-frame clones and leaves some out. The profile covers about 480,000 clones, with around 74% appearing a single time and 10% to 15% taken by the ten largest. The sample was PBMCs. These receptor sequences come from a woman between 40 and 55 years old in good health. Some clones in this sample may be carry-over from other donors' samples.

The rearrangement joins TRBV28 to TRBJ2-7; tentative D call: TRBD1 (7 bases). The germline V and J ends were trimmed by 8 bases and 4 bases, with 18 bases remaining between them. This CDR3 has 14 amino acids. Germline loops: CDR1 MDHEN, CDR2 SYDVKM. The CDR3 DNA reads TGTGCCAGCCTGGGCGGAGGGGGCTGGTACGAGCAGTACTTC. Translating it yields CASLGGGGWYEQYF.

CDR3 nucleotides: TGTGCCAGCAGCCCCCCCCTGCGCTACTACAATGAGCAGTTCTTC. Translating it yields CASSPPLRYYNEQFF. V usage is TRBV7-9 and J usage is TRBJ2-1; D ambiguous. The CDR3 totals 15 residues. Trimming shortened V by 5 bases and J by 3 bases, and 14 bases separated the two germline ends. In germline, CDR1 is SEHNR, CDR2 FQNEAQ (reference sequence).

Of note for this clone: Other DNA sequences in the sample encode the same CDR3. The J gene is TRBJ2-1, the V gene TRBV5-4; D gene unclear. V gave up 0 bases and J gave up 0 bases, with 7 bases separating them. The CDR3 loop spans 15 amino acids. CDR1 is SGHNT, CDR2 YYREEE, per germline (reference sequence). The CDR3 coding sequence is TGTGCCAGCAGCTTGGACCAGAGCTCCTACAATGAGCAGTTCTTC. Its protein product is CASSLDQSSYNEQFF.

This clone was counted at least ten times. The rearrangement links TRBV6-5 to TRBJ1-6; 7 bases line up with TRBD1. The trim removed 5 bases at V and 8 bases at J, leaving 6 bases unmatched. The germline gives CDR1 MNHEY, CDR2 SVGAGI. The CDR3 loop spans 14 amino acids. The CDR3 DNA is TGTGCCAGCAGTAAACAGGGGCGGGATTCACCCCTCCACTTT. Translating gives CASSKQGRDSPLHF.

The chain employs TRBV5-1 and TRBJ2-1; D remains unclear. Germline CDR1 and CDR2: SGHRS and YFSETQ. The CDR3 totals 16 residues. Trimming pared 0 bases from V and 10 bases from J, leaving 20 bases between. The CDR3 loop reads CASSLEGPTRPSEQFF. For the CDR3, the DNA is TGCGCCAGCAGCTTGGAAGGGCCTACCCGGCCATCGGAGCAGTTCTTC.

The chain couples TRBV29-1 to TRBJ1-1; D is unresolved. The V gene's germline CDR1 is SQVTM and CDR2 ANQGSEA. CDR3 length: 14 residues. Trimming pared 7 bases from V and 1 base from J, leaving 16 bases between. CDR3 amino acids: CSAHQPRGNTEAFF. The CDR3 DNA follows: TGCAGCGCCCACCAACCCCGGGGGAACACTGAAGCTTTCTTT.

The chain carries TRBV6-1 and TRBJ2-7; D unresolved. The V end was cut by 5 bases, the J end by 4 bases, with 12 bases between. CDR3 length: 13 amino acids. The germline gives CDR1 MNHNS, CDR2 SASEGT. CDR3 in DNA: TGTGCCAGCAGTACGATATGGGATTACGAGCAGTACTTC. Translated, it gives CASSTIWDYEQYF.

In DNA form, the CDR3 reads TGTGCCAGCAGCTTAGCGGGACAGCACACTGAAGCTTTCTTT. Residues: CASSLAGQHTEAFF. The chain carries TRBV7-9 and TRBJ1-1; 7 bases align to TRBD1. CDR1 and CDR2 (germline): SEHNR, FQNEAQ (reference sequence). The CDR3 sequence is 14 residues long. J was trimmed by 3 bases and V by 0 bases; bases with no gene match: 1.

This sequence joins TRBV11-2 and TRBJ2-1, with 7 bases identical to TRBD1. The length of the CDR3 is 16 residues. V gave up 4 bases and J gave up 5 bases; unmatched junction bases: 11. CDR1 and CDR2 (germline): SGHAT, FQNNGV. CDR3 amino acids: CASSSLGRGQNNEQFF. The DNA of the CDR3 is TGTGCCAGCAGCTCCCTAGGCCGGGGACAGAACAATGAGCAGTTCTTC.

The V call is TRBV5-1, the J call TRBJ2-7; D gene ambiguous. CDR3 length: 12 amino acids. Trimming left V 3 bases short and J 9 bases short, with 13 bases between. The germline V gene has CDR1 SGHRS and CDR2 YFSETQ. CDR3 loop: CASSSDTSRQYF. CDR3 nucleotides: TGCGCCAGCAGCTCAGATACCTCCCGGCAGTACTTC. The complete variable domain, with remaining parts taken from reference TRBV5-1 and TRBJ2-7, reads KAGVTQTPRYLIKTRGQQVTLSCSPISGHRSVSWYQQTPGQGLQFLFEYFSETQRNKGNFPGRFSGRQFSNSRSEMNVSTLELGDSALYLCASSSDTSRQYFGPGTRLTVT.

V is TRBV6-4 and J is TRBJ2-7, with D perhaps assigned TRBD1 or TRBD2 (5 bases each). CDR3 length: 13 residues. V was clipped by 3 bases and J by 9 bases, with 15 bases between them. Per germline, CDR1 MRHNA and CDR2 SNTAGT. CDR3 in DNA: TGTGCCAGCAGTGAGAACTCAGGGACGGGGCAGTACTTC. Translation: CASSENSGTGQYF.

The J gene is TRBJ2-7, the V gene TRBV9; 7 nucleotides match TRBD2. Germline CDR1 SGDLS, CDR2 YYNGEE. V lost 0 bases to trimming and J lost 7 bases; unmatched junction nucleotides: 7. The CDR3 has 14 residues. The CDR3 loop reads CASSVGRDYQEQYF. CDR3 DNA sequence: TGTGCCAGCAGCGTAGGGCGGGACTACCAGGAGCAGTACTTC.

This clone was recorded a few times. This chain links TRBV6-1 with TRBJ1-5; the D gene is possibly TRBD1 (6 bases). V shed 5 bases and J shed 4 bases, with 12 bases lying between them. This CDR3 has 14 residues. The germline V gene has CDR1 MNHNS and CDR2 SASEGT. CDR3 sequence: CASSNRAGNQPQHF. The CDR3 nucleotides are TGTGCCAGCAGTAACAGGGCAGGGAATCAGCCCCAGCATTTT.

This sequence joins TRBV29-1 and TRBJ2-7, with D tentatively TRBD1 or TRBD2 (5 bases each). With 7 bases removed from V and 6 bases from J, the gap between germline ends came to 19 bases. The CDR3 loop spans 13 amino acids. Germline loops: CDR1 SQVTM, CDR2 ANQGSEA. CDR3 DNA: TGCAGCGCCAGGCCCCGGCAGGGAGCCGAGCAGTACTTC. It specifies CSARPRQGAEQYF.

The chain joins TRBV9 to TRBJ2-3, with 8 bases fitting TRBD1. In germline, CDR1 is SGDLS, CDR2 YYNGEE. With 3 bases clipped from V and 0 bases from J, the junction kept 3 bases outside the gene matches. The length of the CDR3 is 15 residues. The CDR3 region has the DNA TGTGCCAGCAGCGCCCGACAGGGGAGCACAGATACGCAGTATTTT. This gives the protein CASSARQGSTDTQYF.

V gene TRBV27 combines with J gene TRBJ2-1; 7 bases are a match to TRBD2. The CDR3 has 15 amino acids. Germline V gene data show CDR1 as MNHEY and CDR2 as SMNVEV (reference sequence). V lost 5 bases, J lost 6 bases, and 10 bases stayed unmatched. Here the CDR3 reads CASSPGPRTSNEQFF. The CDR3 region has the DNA TGTGCCAGCAGTCCGGGGCCAAGGACTAGCAATGAGCAGTTCTTC.

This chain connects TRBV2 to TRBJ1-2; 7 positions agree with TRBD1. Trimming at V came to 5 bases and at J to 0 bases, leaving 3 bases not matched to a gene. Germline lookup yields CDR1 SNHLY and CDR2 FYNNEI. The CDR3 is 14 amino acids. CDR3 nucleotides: TGTGCCAGCAGTCCACAGGGGACTAACTATGGCTACACCTTC. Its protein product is CASSPQGTNYGYTF.

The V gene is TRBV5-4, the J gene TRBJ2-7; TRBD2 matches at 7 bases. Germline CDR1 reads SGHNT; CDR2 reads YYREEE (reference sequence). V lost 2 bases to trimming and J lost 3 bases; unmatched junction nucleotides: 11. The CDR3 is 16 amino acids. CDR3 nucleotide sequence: TGTGCCAGCAGCTTACCTGGCGCGGGAGTAGGCTACGAGCAGTACTTC. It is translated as CASSLPGAGVGYEQYF.

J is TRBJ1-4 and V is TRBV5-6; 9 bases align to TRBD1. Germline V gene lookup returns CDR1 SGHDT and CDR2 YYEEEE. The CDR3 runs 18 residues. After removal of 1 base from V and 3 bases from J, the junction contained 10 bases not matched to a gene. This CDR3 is CASSLTSGQGTANEKLFF. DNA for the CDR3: TGTGCCAGCAGCTTGACCTCGGGACAGGGCACGGCTAATGAAAAACTGTTTTTT. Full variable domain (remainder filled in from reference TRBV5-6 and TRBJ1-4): DAGVTQSPTHLIKTRGQQVTLRCSPKSGHDTVSWYQQALGQGPQFIFQYYEEEERQRGNFPDRFSGHQFPNYSSELNVNALLLGDSALYLCASSLTSGQGTANEKLFFGSGTQLSVL.

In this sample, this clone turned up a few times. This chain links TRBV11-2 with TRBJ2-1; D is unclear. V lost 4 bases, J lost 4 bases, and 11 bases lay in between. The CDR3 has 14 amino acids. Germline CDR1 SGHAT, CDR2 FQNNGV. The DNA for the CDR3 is TGTGCCAGCAGCTGGCTACTGTCTTACAATGAGCAGTTCTTC. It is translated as CASSWLLSYNEQFF.

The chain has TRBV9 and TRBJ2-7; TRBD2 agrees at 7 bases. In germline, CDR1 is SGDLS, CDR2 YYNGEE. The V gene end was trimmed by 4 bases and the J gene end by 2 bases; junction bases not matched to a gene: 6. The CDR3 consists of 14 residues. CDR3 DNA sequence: TGTGCCAGCAGCACTAGCGAAATACCCTACGAGCAGTACTTC. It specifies CASSTSEIPYEQYF. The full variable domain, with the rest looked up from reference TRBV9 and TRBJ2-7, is DSGVTQTPKHLITATGQRVTLRCSPRSGDLSVYWYQQSLDQGLQFLIQYYNGEERAKGNILERFSAQQFPDLHSELNLSSLELGDSALYFCASSTSEIPYEQYFGPGTRLTVT.

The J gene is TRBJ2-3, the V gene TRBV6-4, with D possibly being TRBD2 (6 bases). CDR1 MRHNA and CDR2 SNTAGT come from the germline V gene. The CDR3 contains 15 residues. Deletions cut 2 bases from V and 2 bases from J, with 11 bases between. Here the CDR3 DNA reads TGTGCCAGCAGTGACGATGCGGGGCCCACAGATACGCAGTATTTT. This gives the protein CASSDDAGPTDTQYF.

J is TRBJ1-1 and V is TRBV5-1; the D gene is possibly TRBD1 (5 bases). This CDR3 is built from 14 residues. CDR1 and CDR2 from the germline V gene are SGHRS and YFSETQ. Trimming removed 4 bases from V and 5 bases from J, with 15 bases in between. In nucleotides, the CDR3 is TGCGCCAGCAGCACCACAGGCGTTGATACTGAAGCTTTCTTT. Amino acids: CASSTTGVDTEAFF.

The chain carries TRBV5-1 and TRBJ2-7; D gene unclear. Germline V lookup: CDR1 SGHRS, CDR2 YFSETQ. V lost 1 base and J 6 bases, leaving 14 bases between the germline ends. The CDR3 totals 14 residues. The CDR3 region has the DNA TGCGCCAGCAGCTTGTCAGTCTCAGCCCGCGAGCAGTACTTC. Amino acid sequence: CASSLSVSAREQYF.

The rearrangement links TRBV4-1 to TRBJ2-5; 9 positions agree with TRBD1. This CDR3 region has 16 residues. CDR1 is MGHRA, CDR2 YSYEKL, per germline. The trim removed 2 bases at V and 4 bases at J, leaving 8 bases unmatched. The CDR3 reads CASSQTGTGKRETQYF. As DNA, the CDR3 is TGCGCCAGCAGCCAAACCGGGACAGGGAAGAGAGAGACCCAGTACTTC.

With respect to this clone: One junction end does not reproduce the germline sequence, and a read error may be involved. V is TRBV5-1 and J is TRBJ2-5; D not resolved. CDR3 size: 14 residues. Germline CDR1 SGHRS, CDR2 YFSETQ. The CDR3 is CASSSPPNQETQYF. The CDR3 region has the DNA TGTGCCAGCAGCTCCCCGCCCAACCAAGAGACCCAGTACTTC. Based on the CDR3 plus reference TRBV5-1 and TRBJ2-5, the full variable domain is KAGVTQTPRYLIKTRGQQVTLSCSPISGHRSVSWYQQTPGQGLQFLFEYFSETQRNKGNFPGRFSGRQFSNSRSEMNVSTLELGDSALYLCASSSPPNQETQYFGPGTRLLVL.

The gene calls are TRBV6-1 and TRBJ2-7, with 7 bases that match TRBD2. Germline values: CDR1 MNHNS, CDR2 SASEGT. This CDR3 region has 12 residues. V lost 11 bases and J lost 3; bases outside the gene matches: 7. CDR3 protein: CAVRDYLYEQYF. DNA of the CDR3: TGTGCCGTTCGGGACTACCTCTACGAGCAGTACTTC.

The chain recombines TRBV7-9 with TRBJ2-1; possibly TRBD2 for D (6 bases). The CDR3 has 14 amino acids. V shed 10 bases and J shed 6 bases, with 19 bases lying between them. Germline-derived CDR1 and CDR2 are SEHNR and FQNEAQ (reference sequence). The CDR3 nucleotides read TGTGCCAACATACCGGGAGACGCCGTCAATGAGCAGTTCTTC. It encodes CANIPGDAVNEQFF.

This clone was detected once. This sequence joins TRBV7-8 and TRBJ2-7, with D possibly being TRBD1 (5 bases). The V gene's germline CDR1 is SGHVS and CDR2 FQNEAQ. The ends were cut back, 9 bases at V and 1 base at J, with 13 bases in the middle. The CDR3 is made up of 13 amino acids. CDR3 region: CASTVAGSYEQYF. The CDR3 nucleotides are TGTGCCAGTACCGTGGCAGGGTCCTACGAGCAGTACTTC.